The 8 T cell receptor beta chains below all came from one sample that was sequenced in a study of post-analysis software for immune sequencing data. Antigens of these TCRs are unknown. The TCR beta cDNA libraries contained unique molecular identifiers. Each CDR3 protein is one row after TCRdb ran MiXCR on the PCR reads. The sample carries 450,000 to 700,000 distinct CDR3 sequences, around 47% recorded once. Study-wide results and limits: Patients carried roughly five TRBV segments more frequently than controls did, and TRBV5-6, TRBV5-1 and TRBV20-1 were among them.

The sequencing sample was made of blood. These receptors came from a girl aged 10 to 17 with multiple sclerosis.

This clonotype was detected once. V is TRBV7-2 and J is TRBJ2-1; 7 positions match TRBD2. V dropped 1 base and J dropped 4; count of bases not matched to a gene: 7. The CDR3 is made up of 16 amino acids. Germline CDR1 and CDR2: SGHTA and FQGNSA. CDR3 residues: CASSLDPGGDYNEQFF. The CDR3 DNA sequence: TGTGCCAGCAGCTTAGATCCTGGGGGGGATTACAATGAGCAGTTCTTC.

The rearrangement links TRBV10-3 to TRBJ1-1; the match to TRBD1 covers 8 bases. CDR1 and CDR2 from the germline V gene are ENHRY and SYGVKD. This CDR3 has 14 residues. V lost 4 bases, J lost 4 bases, and 5 bases stayed unmatched. The CDR3 DNA follows: TGTGCCATCAGTGGGACAGGGAGTCGCACTGAAGCTTTCTTT. Its translation: CAISGTGSRTEAFF.

The chain employs TRBV7-9 and TRBJ1-1; possibly TRBD1 for D (5 bases). Trimming removed 4 bases at V and 1 base at J, with 19 bases between. The CDR3 sequence is 17 residues long. Germline V gene sequence: CDR1 SEHNR, CDR2 FQNEAQ (reference sequence). CDR3 sequence (DNA): TGTGCCAGCAGCTCCTTCAGGGAGATCGATTCGAACACTGAAGCTTTCTTT. The encoded protein is CASSSFREIDSNTEAFF.

This clonotype was picked up a small number of times. The chain recombines TRBV12-3 or TRBV12-4 with TRBJ2-7, with 8 nucleotides matching TRBD2. The CDR3 spans 19 residues. V shed 5 bases, J shed 2 bases, and the junction held 20 bases outside the gene matches. CDR3 DNA: TGTGCCAGCAGTCCGTCGGGGCTAGCGGGCATCAGCGTACCCTACGAGCAGTACTTC. It translates to CASSPSGLAGISVPYEQYF.

This sequence joins TRBV6-2 or TRBV6-3 and TRBJ2-1, with D perhaps matching TRBD1 (6 bases). Germline V lookup: CDR1 MNHEY, CDR2 SVGEGT. This CDR3 region has 15 residues. V gave up 6 bases and J gave up 4 bases, with 16 bases separating them. The CDR3 DNA follows: TGTGCCAGCAGCCTAAGGACAGTTATTTACAATGAGCAGTTCTTC. Translating it yields CASSLRTVIYNEQFF.

The V gene is TRBV6-5, the J gene TRBJ2-7, with 7 bases lining up with TRBD1. Looked up from germline, CDR1 is MNHEY and CDR2 is SVGAGI. The CDR3 length is 15 residues. V shed 0 bases, J shed 1 base, and the junction held 3 bases outside the gene matches. The CDR3, as DNA: TGTGCCAGCAGTTACTCGGCACAGGGGTCCTACGAGCAGTACTTC. It yields the protein CASSYSAQGSYEQYF.

V and J are TRBV10-3 and TRBJ1-1; D is possibly TRBD1 (5 bases). V lost 4 bases, J lost 6 bases, and 12 bases lay in between. The CDR3 is 13 amino acids. Germline V gives CDR1 ENHRY, CDR2 SYGVKD. The CDR3 region has the DNA TGTGCCATCAGTGTTGAGGGGATGGCTGAAGCTTTCTTT. It yields the protein CAISVEGMAEAFF.

This rearrangement joins TRBV24-1 to TRBJ2-2, with D possibly TRBD2 on 5 matching bases. The CDR3 is 16 residues long. Trimming left V 6 bases short and J 3 bases short, with 16 bases between. The germline V gene encodes CDR1 KGHDR and CDR2 SFDVKD. Here the CDR3 DNA reads TGTGCCACCAGTCCAAGCCGGGGTTGGGACACCGGGGAGCTGTTTTTT. Encoded protein: CATSPSRGWDTGELFF.